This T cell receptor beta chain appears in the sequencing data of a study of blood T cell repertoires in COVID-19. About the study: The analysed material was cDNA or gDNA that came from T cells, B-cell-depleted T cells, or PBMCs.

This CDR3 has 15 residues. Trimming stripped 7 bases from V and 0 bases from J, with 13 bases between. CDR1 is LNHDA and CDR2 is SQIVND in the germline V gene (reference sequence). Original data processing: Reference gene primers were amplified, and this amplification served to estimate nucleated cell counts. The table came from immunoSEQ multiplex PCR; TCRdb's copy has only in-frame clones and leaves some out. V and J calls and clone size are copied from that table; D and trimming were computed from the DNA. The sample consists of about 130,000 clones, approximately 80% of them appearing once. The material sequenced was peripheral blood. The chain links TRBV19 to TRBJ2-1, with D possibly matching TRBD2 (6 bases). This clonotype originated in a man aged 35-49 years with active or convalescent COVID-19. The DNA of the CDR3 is TGTGCCAGTACCCAGTCGGGGGTCTCCTACAATGAGCAGTTCTTC. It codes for CASTQSGVSYNEQFF.